The rows below give T cell receptor beta chains drawn from one sample of a study of T cell changes during pregnancy in multiple sclerosis. The table came from immunoSEQ multiplex PCR; TCRdb's copy has only in-frame clones and leaves some out. The sample carries about 65,000 clones, around 92% recorded once. This material consisted of CD8+ T cells from peripheral blood mononuclear cells, taken in the third trimester of pregnancy. The receptors were sampled from a female donor in good health, enrolled as a control in a pregnancy study. CDR3s include the opening cysteine and the closing phenylalanine or tryptophan. The D gene is left open where the match is weak. Rows give clone size only sometimes, using once, few, many, or a class for an expanded clone.

size	length	V	J	D	DNA	CDR3
NA	16	TRBV5-1	TRBJ2-1	TRBD2	TGCGCCAGCAGCCCATTCACTAGCGGGACCGACAATGAGCAGTTCTTC	CASSPFTSGTDNEQFF
NA	19	TRBV7-8	TRBJ1-1	TRBD1	TGTGCCAGCAGCTTAGCGCCGACAGGGGTCAAGACCATGAACACTGAAGCTTTCTTT	CASSLAPTGVKTMNTEAFF
NA	13	TRBV30	TRBJ2-7	NA	TGTGCCTGGAGTGTAGGGGCTGCCTACGAGCAGTACTTC	CAWSVGAAYEQYF
NA	14	TRBV9	TRBJ2-5	NA	TGTGCCAGCAGCGTAGGGCAGGAACAAGAGACCCAGTACTTC	CASSVGQEQETQYF
NA	16	TRBV14	TRBJ1-1	TRBD1	TGTGCCAGCAGCCACCGACAGGGAAGACGGAACACTGAAGCTTTCTTT	CASSHRQGRRNTEAFF
NA	14	TRBV6-4	TRBJ2-3	TRBD2	TGTGCCAGCAGTGAGCGGGGGGGCACAGATACGCAGTATTTT	CASSERGGTDTQYF
NA	13	TRBV27	TRBJ1-2	NA	TGTGCCAGCAGTTTGCAGGGGCCCCTTGGCTACACCTTC	CASSLQGPLGYTF
NA	15	TRBV27	TRBJ2-7	TRBD2	TGTGCCAGCAGTTACCTAGCGGGGGGGCTCTCCGAGCAGTACTTC	CASSYLAGGLSEQYF
NA	14	TRBV19	TRBJ2-2	NA	TGTGCCAGTAGTATCCCTTCAGTGCCCGGGGAGCTGTTTTTT	CASSIPSVPGELFF
NA	11	TRBV19	TRBJ1-3	NA	TGTGCCACCGGGTTTGGAAACACCATATATTTT	CATGFGNTIYF
NA	17	TRBV4-3	TRBJ2-7	NA	TGCGCCAGCAGCCGCGGGGTGGAGTCCAGGTATTCCTACGAGCAGTACTTC	CASSRGVESRYSYEQYF
NA	13	TRBV9	TRBJ1-1	NA	TGTGCCAGCAGCGTAGGAACAGCCCTTGAAGCTTTCTTT	CASSVGTALEAFF
NA	15	TRBV14	TRBJ2-2	NA	TGTGCCAGCAGCCAAGATACTGACAGTCCCGGGGAGCTGTTTTTT	CASSQDTDSPGELFF
NA	15	TRBV5-5	TRBJ1-1	NA	TGTGCCAGCAGCGGGACACCAGGGCACACCGCTGAAGCTTTCTTT	CASSGTPGHTAEAFF
NA	16	TRBV13	TRBJ2-1	TRBD2	TGTGCCAGCAGCTCCCCGGGACTAGCGGATTACAATGAGCAGTTCTTC	CASSSPGLADYNEQFF
once	17	TRBV6-1	TRBJ2-5	TRBD2	TGTGCCAGCAGTGAAGCTTTGCGGGGGGGTAGTGGGGAGACCCAGTACTTC	CASSEALRGGSGETQYF
once	18	TRBV7-9	TRBJ1-1	TRBD1	TGTGCCAGCAGCCTATTGGGGACAGGGGGGACCTTTGGGACTGAAGCTTTCTTT	CASSLLGTGGTFGTEAFF
once	15	TRBV13	TRBJ2-6	TRBD2	TGTGCCAGCAGTATGGGAGGGGCTGGGGCCAACGTCCTGACTTTC	CASSMGGAGANVLTF
NA	16	TRBV5-6	TRBJ2-5	TRBD2	TGTGCCAGCAGCAGAGGGGTAGCGGGGGAACAAGAGACCCAGTACTTC	CASSRGVAGEQETQYF
NA	14	TRBV27	TRBJ1-6	NA	TGTGCCAGCAGTTTACCGGGGGGAAGGTCACCCCTCCACTTT	CASSLPGGRSPLHF
NA	15	TRBV25-1	TRBJ2-7	TRBD1	TGTGCCAGCTTATCGGACAGGGCTATGGGGTACGAGCAGTACTTC	CASLSDRAMGYEQYF
NA	16	TRBV5-1	TRBJ1-1	TRBD1	TGCGCCAGCAGCTTGGAAACAGGGGGCGAAGACACTGAAGCTTTCTTT	CASSLETGGEDTEAFF
NA	15	TRBV4-3	TRBJ1-1	NA	TGCGCCAGCAGCCAAGATTCGTTCGGGGGAACTGAAGCTTTCTTT	CASSQDSFGGTEAFF
once	14	TRBV6-1	TRBJ2-3	NA	TGTGCCAGCAGTGGCCTGCAGGGAACAGATACGCAGTATTTT	CASSGLQGTDTQYF
NA	15	TRBV16	TRBJ1-4	TRBD1	TGTGCCAGCAGCCCCTACAGGGGGCTTAATGAAAAACTGTTTTTT	CASSPYRGLNEKLFF
NA	16	TRBV5-4	TRBJ2-2	NA	TGTGCCAGCAGCTTGGCGTCGGTTACGAACACCGGGGAGCTGTTTTTT	CASSLASVTNTGELFF
NA	12	TRBV9	TRBJ1-2	NA	TGTGCCAGCAGCGGGACAGAAAATGGCTACACCTTC	CASSGTENGYTF
NA	15	TRBV4-1	TRBJ2-2	NA	TGCGCCAGCAGCCAAGAAGAGGCGGGATCCGGGGAGCTGTTTTTT	CASSQEEAGSGELFF
NA	13	TRBV7-8	TRBJ2-5	NA	TGTGCCAGCAGCTTTGACTCCCCAGAGACCCAGTACTTC	CASSFDSPETQYF
NA	15	TRBV19	TRBJ1-5	TRBD1	TGTGCCAGTATTATGACAGGGACCAGCAATCAGCCCCAGCATTTT	CASIMTGTSNQPQHF
NA	14	TRBV4-3	TRBJ1-1	NA	TGCGCCAGCAGCCAAGAAGGGTCGGGGACTGAAGCTTTCTTT	CASSQEGSGTEAFF
few	15	TRBV6-1	TRBJ1-1	NA	TGTGCCAGCAGCCTTACCAGGGGCCCTAACACTGAAGCTTTCTTT	CASSLTRGPNTEAFF
NA	17	TRBV13	TRBJ2-3	NA	TGTGCCAGCAGCCCGGACCGTGGCGGGGGCTACACAGATACGCAGTATTTT	CASSPDRGGGYTDTQYF
NA	16	TRBV27	TRBJ1-6	NA	TGTGCCAGCAGTTTATATGAAGGGGCCCAACACGCACCCCTCCACTTT	CASSLYEGAQHAPLHF
NA	15	TRBV7-7	TRBJ2-7	TRBD1	TGTGCTAGCAGCTTAGTCCGGACAGGGATCCACGAGCAGTACTTC	CASSLVRTGIHEQYF
NA	13	TRBV9	TRBJ2-3	TRBD2	TGTGCCAGCGGTAGCGGGGTTTACGATACGCAGTATTTT	CASGSGVYDTQYF
NA	16	TRBV30	TRBJ1-4	TRBD1	TGTGCCTGGAGTACTGACAGGGAAAGGATAGTTGAAAAACTGTTTTTT	CAWSTDRERIVEKLFF
NA	14	TRBV25-1	TRBJ1-2	TRBD1	TGTGCCAGCAGTGAATTCCCCGGACAGGGCGGCTACACCTTC	CASSEFPGQGGYTF
NA	14	TRBV6-5	TRBJ1-6	TRBD1	TGTGCCAGCAGTTACCTGGGACAGAATTCACCCCTCCACTTT	CASSYLGQNSPLHF
few	12	TRBV2	TRBJ1-1	TRBD1	TGTGCCAGCCAAGACAGGGGGATTGAAGCTTTCTTT	CASQDRGIEAFF
NA	18	TRBV13	TRBJ2-7	TRBD2	TGTGCCAGCAGCTTAGGGGCTAGCGGGGGGAAGAACTCCTACGAGCAGTACTTC	CASSLGASGGKNSYEQYF
NA	14	TRBV7-9	TRBJ1-1	NA	TGTGCCAGCATCCTGCCCGGGCCGGGGAGTGAAGCTTTCTTT	CASILPGPGSEAFF
once	13	TRBV7-9	TRBJ2-1	NA	TGTGCCAGCAGCTTAAGTCCAGACAATGAGCAGTTCTTC	CASSLSPDNEQFF
NA	13	TRBV10-2	TRBJ1-5	NA	TGCGCCACCCTAGGGGGAAGCAATCAGCCCCAGCATTTT	CATLGGSNQPQHF
NA	15	TRBV4-2	TRBJ2-7	TRBD2	TGTGCCAGCAGCCAACTGCCGGGACTAGTGGGGGAGCAGTACTTC	CASSQLPGLVGEQYF
NA	19	TRBV6-1	TRBJ2-5	NA	TGTGCCAGCAGTGAAGCTTGGGACGGTTATACAGGGCCCCCGGGGACCCAGTACTTC	CASSEAWDGYTGPPGTQYF
NA	15	TRBV7-2	TRBJ1-2	TRBD1	TGTGCCAGCAGCTTATTAAGGACAGGGATGGATGGCTACACCTTC	CASSLLRTGMDGYTF
NA	13	TRBV9	TRBJ1-1	NA	TGTGCCAGCAGCGCAACAGGGAACACTGAAGCTTTCTTT	CASSATGNTEAFF
NA	15	TRBV5-6	TRBJ1-1	NA	TGTGCCAGCAGCGCCGCTAGGGGCACGAACACTGAAGCTTTCTTT	CASSAARGTNTEAFF
NA	14	TRBV7-2	TRBJ2-3	NA	TGTGCCAGCAGCTTTGCGGGGGCGGCAGATACGCAGTATTTT	CASSFAGAADTQYF
NA	15	TRBV5-1	TRBJ2-7	NA	TGCGCCAGCTGGAGGGTCCGACAGACCGCCTACGAGCAGTACTTC	CASWRVRQTAYEQYF
NA	14	TRBV30	TRBJ2-5	TRBD2	TGTGCCTGGAGTGTACGGGGGGTTGAAGAGACCCAGTACTTC	CAWSVRGVEETQYF
NA	14	TRBV6-1	TRBJ2-7	TRBD2	TGTGCCAGCAGTGAAACTAGCGGGGGGTACGAGCAGTACTTC	CASSETSGGYEQYF
NA	16	TRBV6-5	TRBJ1-3	NA	TGTGCCAGCAGTTACTCGGGGCAGGACCCTGGAAACACCATATATTTT	CASSYSGQDPGNTIYF
once	17	TRBV5-4	TRBJ1-2	TRBD1	TGTGCCAGCAGCCCCCGGGACAGGGGGCTGTCGGACTATGGCTACACCTTC	CASSPRDRGLSDYGYTF
NA	16	TRBV7-9	TRBJ1-5	TRBD1	TGTGCCAGCAGCCCTCCGGGACAGGGAAAGAATCAGCCCCAGCATTTT	CASSPPGQGKNQPQHF
NA	14	TRBV7-8	TRBJ1-1	NA	TGTGCCAGCAGCGGGTACAGGCTTAACACTGAAGCTTTCTTT	CASSGYRLNTEAFF
NA	16	TRBV30	TRBJ2-1	NA	TGTGCCTGGGAGACCCAGGGGATAAGGCTCGACAATGAGCAGTTCTTC	CAWETQGIRLDNEQFF
NA	15	TRBV6-1	TRBJ1-2	NA	TGTGCCAGCATTGTACGGTCTTTTAGCGACTATGGCTACACCTTC	CASIVRSFSDYGYTF
NA	15	TRBV6-5	TRBJ1-1	TRBD1	TGTGCCAGCAGTTATGGACAGGGCTTGAGCACTGAAGCTTTCTTT	CASSYGQGLSTEAFF